The 21 T cell receptor beta chains below all came from one sample that was sequenced in a study of glioma-infiltrating T cells. The iRepertoire nested amplicon-rescue multiplex PCR amplified TCR alpha and beta CDR3s from RNA. A single record per CDR3 protein comes from TCRdb applying MiXCR to the multiplex PCR reads. In the table there are some 120,000 distinct CDR3 sequences, approximately 23% of which are singletons. Sequenced sample: glioma tissue, nonneoplastic brain tissue, or PBMCs (not recorded which). All receptors come from a human donor with low-grade glioma or glioblastoma, undergoing nonglioma brain surgery, or in good health (not recorded which).

This clonotype was observed at least ten times. The chain recombines TRBV27 with TRBJ2-7; 13 positions agree with TRBD2. V shed 6 bases, J shed 2 bases, and the junction held 4 bases outside the gene matches. CDR1 and CDR2 (germline): MNHEY, SMNVEV (reference sequence). The CDR3 runs 15 residues. The CDR3 DNA sequence: TGTGCCAGCAGCCCGGGACTAGCGGGGACCTACGAGCAGTACTTC. The encoded protein is CASSPGLAGTYEQYF.

On this clonotype: A read error is possible here, since a much larger clone lies one base away. The CDR3 loop is CASIWDREGREKLFF. Written as DNA, the CDR3 is TGTGCCAGCATATGGGACAGAGAGGGAAGGGAAAAACTGTTTTTT. The chain carries TRBV2 and TRBJ1-4; 7 positions agree with TRBD1. V was clipped by 7 bases and J by 8 bases; unmatched bases: 13. Germline lookup yields CDR1 SNHLY and CDR2 FYNNEI. CDR3 size: 15 residues.

A remark on this clonotype: A read error may be the cause here, since a much bigger clone is one base away. The chain carries TRBV5-4 and TRBJ1-2; D is uncertain. The germline CDR1 and CDR2 sequences are SGHNT and YYREEE (reference sequence). The V and J ends lost 7 bases and 4 bases respectively, with 11 bases between them. This CDR3 comprises 12 residues. DNA of the CDR3: TGTGCCAGCGGCGCCCGTGTCTATGGCTACACCTTC. Its protein is CASGARVYGYTF.

There are many counts of this clonotype. The chain carries TRBV28 and TRBJ1-4, with 7 positions matching TRBD1. The CDR3 extends over 15 amino acids. Looked up from germline, CDR1 is MDHEN and CDR2 is SYDVKM. Trimming removed 8 bases from V and 1 base from J; junction bases left unmatched: 7. CDR3 sequence: CASGPQGGTNEKLFF. The CDR3 coding sequence is TGTGCCAGCGGACCCCAGGGGGGAACTAATGAAAAACTGTTTTTT. Variable domain in full (rest from reference TRBV28 and TRBJ1-4): DVKVTQSSRYLVKRTGEKVFLECVQDMDHENMFWYRQDPGLGLRLIYFSYDVKMKEKGDIPEGYSVSREKKERFSLILESASTNQTSMYLCASGPQGGTNEKLFFGSGTQLSVL.

The sample holds many counts of this clonotype. The chain carries TRBV10-3 and TRBJ2-5, with no clear D. Germline CDR1 reads ENHRY; CDR2 reads SYGVKD. V shed 1 base and J shed 2 bases, with 8 bases lying between them. The CDR3 contains 14 residues. This CDR3 is CAISEYAAQETQYF. The DNA of the CDR3 is TGTGCCATCAGTGAGTACGCAGCTCAAGAGACCCAGTACTTC.

This clonotype has ten or more counts. The chain is built from TRBV19 and TRBJ2-1, with D perhaps TRBD2 (5 bases). V dropped 3 bases and J dropped 4 bases, with 13 bases sitting between them. The CDR3 runs 15 residues. CDR1 and CDR2 (germline): LNHDA, SQIVND (reference sequence). The CDR3 here is CASSIHLAGYNEQFF. The CDR3 nucleotides are TGTGCCAGTAGTATTCATCTAGCAGGTTACAATGAGCAGTTCTTC.

This clonotype has at least ten counts. The J gene is TRBJ1-5, the V gene TRBV24-1; the D gene is possibly TRBD1 (6 bases). The CDR3 is 11 amino acids. Per the germline V gene, CDR1 is KGHDR and CDR2 is SFDVKD. The CDR3 loop is CGTGVAEGEHF. CDR3 coding DNA: TGTGGCACGGGGGTGGCAGAGGGGGAGCATTTT.

As regards this clonotype: This could be a read error, since a much larger clone is one nucleotide away. The rearrangement links TRBV29-1 to TRBJ2-5; 11 nucleotides align to TRBD2. The CDR3 has 14 residues. CDR1 is SQVTM and CDR2 is ANQGSEA in the germline V gene. The CDR3 loop is CSFTSGSAEEAQYF. The CDR3 DNA reads TGCAGCTTTACTAGCGGGAGCGCCGAAGAGGCCCAGTACTTC.

A few counts support this clonotype. This may arise from a read error, as a much more abundant clone is one base away. The rearrangement joins TRBV4-1 to TRBJ2-1; TRBD1 agrees at 7 bases. The CDR3 is made up of 14 amino acids. Germline loops: CDR1 MGHRA, CDR2 YSYEKL. CDR3 sequence (DNA): TGCGCCAGCAGCCAAGATAGGGGGCCGAATGAGCAGCTCTTC. Its protein is CASSQDRGPNEQLF.

This clonotype appeared a few times. The J gene is TRBJ2-3, the V gene TRBV7-3; 9 nucleotides align to TRBD2. This CDR3 is 15 amino acids long. CDR1 is SGHTA, CDR2 FQGTGA, per germline. Losses at the gene ends were 5 bases for V and 2 bases for J; bases not matched to a gene: 5. DNA of the CDR3: TGTGCCAGCAGCGTAGCTAGCGGGATCACAGATACGCAGTATTTT. Encoded protein: CASSVASGITDTQYF.

As concerns this clonotype: This could be a read error, since a much larger clone is one nucleotide away. The chain is built from TRBV27 and TRBJ2-7, with 7 bases that match TRBD2. The CDR3 totals 15 residues. The trim removed 4 bases at V and 2 bases at J, leaving 8 bases unmatched. Germline CDR1 is MNHEY and CDR2 is SMNVEV (reference sequence). CDR3 region: CASSWGGPLPYEQYF. CDR3 bases: TGTGCCAGCAGTTGGGGGGGACCCCTCCCCTACGAGCAGTACTTC.

Many counts were recorded for this clonotype. The rearrangement links TRBV10-3 to TRBJ2-7; TRBD1 aligns across 7 bases. CDR1 and CDR2 (germline): ENHRY, SYGVKD. Unmatched junction bases numbered 6, after V lost 4 bases and J lost 0 bases. The CDR3 length is 15 residues. This chain's CDR3 is CAISGRDRVSYEQYF. The CDR3 DNA reads TGTGCCATCAGTGGCCGGGACAGAGTCTCCTACGAGCAGTACTTC.

The V and J genes are TRBV19 and TRBJ2-4; TRBD1 aligns across 9 bases. The CDR3 contains 18 residues. Germline CDR1 is LNHDA and CDR2 is SQIVND (reference sequence). The V segment lost 1 base and the J segment 2 bases; nucleotides outside the gene matches: 9. DNA for the CDR3: TGTGCCAGTAGTATAGGGAGGATACAGGGGGCGACCAAAAACATTCAGTACTTC. The encoded protein is CASSIGRIQGATKNIQYF. Combining the CDR3 with reference TRBV19 and TRBJ2-4 gives the whole variable domain DGGITQSPKYLFRKEGQNVTLSCEQNLNHDAMYWYRQDPGQGLRLIYYSQIVNDFQKGDIAEGYSVSREKKESFPLTVTSAQKNPTAFYLCASSIGRIQGATKNIQYFGAGTRLSVL.

Details on this clonotype: A much larger clone sits a single nucleotide away, making a read error possible. V gene TRBV29-1 combines with J gene TRBJ2-1; D is ambiguous. V lost 6 bases and J lost 1, with 10 bases in between. The CDR3 has 13 amino acids. The germline V gene has CDR1 SQVTM and CDR2 ANQGSEA. Written as DNA, the CDR3 is TGCAGCGTCAAATCAGTTTCCTACAATGAGCAGTTCTTC. The encoded protein is CSVKSVSYNEQFF.

Comments on this clonotype: One junction end does not reproduce the germline sequence, and a read error may be involved. The chain links TRBV27 to TRBJ2-3; 10 bases align to TRBD2. Germline-derived CDR1 and CDR2 are MNHEY and SMNVEV (reference sequence). The CDR3 is made up of 17 amino acids. This CDR3 is CASRRPLAGEATETQYF. DNA for the CDR3: TGTGCCAGCAGGAGACCCCTAGCGGGAGAAGCCACAGAGACGCAGTATTTT.

The chain is built from TRBV29-1 and TRBJ1-4; D gene unclear. V was trimmed by 4 bases and J by 4 bases, leaving 7 bases between them. This CDR3 has 12 residues. The germline V gene encodes CDR1 SQVTM and CDR2 ANQGSEA. The CDR3, as DNA: TGCAGCGTTGTGACCTATAATGAAAAACTGTTTTTT. Its protein product is CSVVTYNEKLFF.

The CDR3 DNA sequence: TGTGCCAGCAGCCCCCCCGAATTTGAGGAAAAACTGTTTTTT. It yields the protein CASSPPEFEEKLFF. V usage is TRBV7-9 and J usage is TRBJ1-4; no reliable D call. V was shortened by 5 bases and J by 8 bases, with 15 bases between the two germline ends. The germline V gene encodes CDR1 SEHNR and CDR2 FQNEAQ (reference sequence). There are 14 residues in the CDR3.

The DNA for the CDR3 is TGTGCCAGCAGCTCCGACACCTCTCACAATGAGCAGTTCTTC. It is translated as CASSSDTSHNEQFF. The chain combines TRBV11-2 with TRBJ2-1; D is undetermined. CDR3 length: 14 amino acids. Germline V lookup: CDR1 SGHAT, CDR2 FQNNGV. The germline V and J ends were trimmed by 4 bases and 5 bases, with 12 bases remaining between them.

This clonotype was seen at least ten times. The chain joins TRBV20-1 to TRBJ2-3, with 9 bases aligning to TRBD2. CDR1 DFQATT and CDR2 SNEGSKA come from the germline V gene (reference sequence). The CDR3 length is 16 residues. The V gene end was trimmed by 4 bases and the J gene end by 4 bases; junction bases not matched to a gene: 12. CDR3: CSATPHSGSGADTQYF. CDR3 in DNA: TGCAGTGCTACCCCACATAGCGGGAGTGGCGCAGATACGCAGTATTTT.

The chain couples TRBV5-5 to TRBJ1-1; D is unclear. The CDR3 extends over 14 amino acids. Germline lookup yields CDR1 SGHKS and CDR2 YYEKEE (reference sequence). Trimming left V 6 bases short and J 1 base short, with 13 bases between. The CDR3 bases are TGTGCCAGCACCCCGAGGCTTGGGAACACTGAAGCTTTCTTT. Residues: CASTPRLGNTEAFF.

This clonotype counts as medium-sized (0.01 to 0.1%). The J gene is TRBJ2-5, the V gene TRBV28; 10 bases fit TRBD2. The CDR3 has 14 amino acids. The V gene end was trimmed by 8 bases and the J gene end by 5 bases; junction bases not matched to a gene: 8. Germline V gene lookup returns CDR1 MDHEN and CDR2 SYDVKM. The CDR3 region has the DNA TGTGCCAGCTCTAGCGGGAGAGTGGTGGAGACCCAGTACTTC. Protein: CASSSGRVVETQYF.